This is a list of T cell receptor beta chains from one sample in a study of blood T cell repertoires in COVID-19. Produced via immunoSEQ multiplex PCR; TCRdb's table is partial and in-frame only. The table lists around 66,000 clones, over 75% of them singletons, with roughly 7.2% in the top ten. The material sequenced was peripheral blood. The source of these receptors is a man in his 60s with acute or convalescent COVID-19. Both conserved end residues are part of each CDR3. The order of the fields is J gene, CDR3 length, V gene, CDR3 protein.

J: TRBJ2-2; length: 17; V: TRBV7-9; CDR3: CASSEGTTIANTGELFF
J: TRBJ2-5; length: 16; V: TRBV5-1; CDR3: CASSLVLAGAQETQYF
J: TRBJ2-3; length: 17; V: TRBV11-2; CDR3: CASSSSSGGASTDTQYF
J: TRBJ2-2; length: 13; V: TRBV3-1/TRBV3-2; CDR3: CASSQTETGELFF
J: TRBJ2-7; length: 15; V: TRBV5-4; CDR3: CASSPDRGPLYEQYF
J: TRBJ1-1; length: 15; V: TRBV4-2; CDR3: CASSQESLLNTEAFF
J: TRBJ2-3; length: 16; V: TRBV7-2; CDR3: CASSSKWRGHTDTQYF
J: TRBJ1-1; length: 13; V: TRBV30; CDR3: CAWINSRNTEAFF
J: TRBJ1-1; length: 14; V: TRBV29-1; CDR3: CSVGGTGIGTEAFF
J: TRBJ2-3; length: 14; V: TRBV9; CDR3: CASSRDASTDTQYF